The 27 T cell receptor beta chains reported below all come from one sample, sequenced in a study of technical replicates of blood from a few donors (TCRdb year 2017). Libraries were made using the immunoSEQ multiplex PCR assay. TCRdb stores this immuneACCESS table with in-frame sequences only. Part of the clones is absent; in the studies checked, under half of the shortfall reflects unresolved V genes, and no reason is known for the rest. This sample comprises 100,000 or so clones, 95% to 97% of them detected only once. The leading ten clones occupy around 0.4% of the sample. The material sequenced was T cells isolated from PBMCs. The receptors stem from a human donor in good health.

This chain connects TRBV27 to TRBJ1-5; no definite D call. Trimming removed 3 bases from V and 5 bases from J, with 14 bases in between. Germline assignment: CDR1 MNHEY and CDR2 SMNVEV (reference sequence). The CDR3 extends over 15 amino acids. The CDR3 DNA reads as TGTGCCAGCAGTTTCTTAGAGCTGGGAGATCAGCCCCAGCATTTT. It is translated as CASSFLELGDQPQHF.

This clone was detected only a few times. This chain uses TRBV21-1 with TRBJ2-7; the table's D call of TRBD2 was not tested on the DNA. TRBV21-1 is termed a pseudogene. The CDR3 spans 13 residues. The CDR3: CASGRERFHEQYF. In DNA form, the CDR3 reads TGTGCCAGCGGGCGGGAGAGATTCCACGAGCAGTACTTC.

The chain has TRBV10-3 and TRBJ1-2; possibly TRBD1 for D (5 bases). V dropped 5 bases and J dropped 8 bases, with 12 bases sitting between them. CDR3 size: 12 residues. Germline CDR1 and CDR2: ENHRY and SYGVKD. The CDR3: CAISWDWEGYTF. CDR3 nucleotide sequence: TGTGCCATCAGTTGGGACTGGGAGGGCTACACCTTC.

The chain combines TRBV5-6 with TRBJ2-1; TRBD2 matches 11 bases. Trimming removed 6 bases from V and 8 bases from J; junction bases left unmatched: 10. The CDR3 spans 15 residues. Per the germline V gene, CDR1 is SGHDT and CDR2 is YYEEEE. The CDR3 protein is CASTVTSGNRDEQFF. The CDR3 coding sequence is TGTGCCAGCACCGTGACTAGCGGGAATAGGGATGAGCAGTTCTTC.

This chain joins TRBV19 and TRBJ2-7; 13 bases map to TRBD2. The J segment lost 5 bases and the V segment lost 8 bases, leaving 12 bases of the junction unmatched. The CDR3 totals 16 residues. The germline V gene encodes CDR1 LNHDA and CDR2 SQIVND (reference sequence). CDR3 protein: CASGGTSGIIGNEQYF. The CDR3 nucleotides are TGTGCCAGTGGGGGGACTAGCGGGATTATTGGGAACGAGCAGTACTTC.

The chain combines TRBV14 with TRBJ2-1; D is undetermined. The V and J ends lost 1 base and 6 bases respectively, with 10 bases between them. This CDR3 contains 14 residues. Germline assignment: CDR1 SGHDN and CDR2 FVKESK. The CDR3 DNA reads TGTGCCAGCAGCCAAGTGGTAGTATCCAATGAGCAGTTCTTC. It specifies CASSQVVVSNEQFF.

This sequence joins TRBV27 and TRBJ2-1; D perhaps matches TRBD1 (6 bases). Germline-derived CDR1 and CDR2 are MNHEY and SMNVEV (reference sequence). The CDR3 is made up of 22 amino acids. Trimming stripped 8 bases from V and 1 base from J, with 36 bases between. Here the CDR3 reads CASRPSLGRDDRSTESYNEQFF. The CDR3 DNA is TGTGCCAGCCGCCCCTCTCTAGGTCGAGATGACAGGAGCACGGAGTCCTACAATGAGCAGTTCTTC.

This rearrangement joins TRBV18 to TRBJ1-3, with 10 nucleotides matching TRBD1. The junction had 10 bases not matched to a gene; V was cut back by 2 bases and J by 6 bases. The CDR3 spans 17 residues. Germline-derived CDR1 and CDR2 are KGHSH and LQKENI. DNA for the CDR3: TGTGCCAGCTCACCATACTACGGGACAGGGGTTGAAAACACCATATATTTT. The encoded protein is CASSPYYGTGVENTIYF.

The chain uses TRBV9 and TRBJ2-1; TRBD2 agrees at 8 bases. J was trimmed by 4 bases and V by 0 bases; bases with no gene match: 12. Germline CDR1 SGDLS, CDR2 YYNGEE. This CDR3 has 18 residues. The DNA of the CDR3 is TGTGCCAGCAGCGTAGCGGGATGGCGGGAGGATGCGTACAATGAGCAGTTCTTC. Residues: CASSVAGWREDAYNEQFF.

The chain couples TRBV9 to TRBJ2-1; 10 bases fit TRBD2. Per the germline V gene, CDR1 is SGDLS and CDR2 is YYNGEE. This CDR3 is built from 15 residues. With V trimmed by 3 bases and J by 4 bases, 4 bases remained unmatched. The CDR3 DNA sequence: TGTGCCAGCAGCGCCGGGACTAGCGATTACAATGAGCAGTTCTTC. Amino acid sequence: CASSAGTSDYNEQFF. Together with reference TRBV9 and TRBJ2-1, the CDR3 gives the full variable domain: DSGVTQTPKHLITATGQRVTLRCSPRSGDLSVYWYQQSLDQGLQFLIQYYNGEERAKGNILERFSAQQFPDLHSELNLSSLELGDSALYFCASSAGTSDYNEQFFGPGTRLTVL.

CDR3 residues: CASSKPGTRDNEQFF. The CDR3 bases are TGTGCCAGCAGCAAGCCCGGGACTAGGGACAATGAGCAGTTCTTC. The gene calls are TRBV21-1 and TRBJ2-1; the table gives TRBD2 as D, unverified against the DNA. TRBV21-1 is a pseudogene locus. This CDR3 is 15 amino acids long.

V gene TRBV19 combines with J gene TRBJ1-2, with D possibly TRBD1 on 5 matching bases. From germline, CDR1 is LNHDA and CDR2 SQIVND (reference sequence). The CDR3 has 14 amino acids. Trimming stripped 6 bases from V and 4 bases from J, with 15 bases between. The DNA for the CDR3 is TGTGCCAGTAGGCCCGACAGTTACATCTATGGCTACACCTTC. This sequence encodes CASRPDSYIYGYTF.

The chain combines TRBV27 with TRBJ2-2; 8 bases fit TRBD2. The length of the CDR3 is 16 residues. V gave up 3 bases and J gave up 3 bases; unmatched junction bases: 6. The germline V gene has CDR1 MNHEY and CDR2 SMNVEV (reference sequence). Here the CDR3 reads CASSFSSGSYTGELFF. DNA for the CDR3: TGTGCCAGCAGTTTTTCCAGCGGGAGCTACACCGGGGAGCTGTTTTTT.

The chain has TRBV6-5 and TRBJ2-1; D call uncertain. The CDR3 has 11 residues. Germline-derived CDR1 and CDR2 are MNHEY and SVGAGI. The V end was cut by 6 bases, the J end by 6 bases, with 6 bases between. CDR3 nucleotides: TGTGCCAGCAGACGCGTCAATGAGCAGTTCTTC. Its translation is CASRRVNEQFF.

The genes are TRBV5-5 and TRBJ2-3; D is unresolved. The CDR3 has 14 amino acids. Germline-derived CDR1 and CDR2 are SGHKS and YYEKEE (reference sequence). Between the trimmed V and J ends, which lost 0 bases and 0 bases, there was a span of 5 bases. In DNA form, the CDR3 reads TGTGCCAGCAGCTTGGAGACTAGCACAGATACGCAGTATTTT. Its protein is CASSLETSTDTQYF.

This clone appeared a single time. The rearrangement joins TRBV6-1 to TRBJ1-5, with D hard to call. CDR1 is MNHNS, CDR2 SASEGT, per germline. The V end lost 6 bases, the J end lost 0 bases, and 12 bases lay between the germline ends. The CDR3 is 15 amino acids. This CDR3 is CASRRLSYSNQPQHF. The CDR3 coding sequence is TGTGCCAGCAGGCGACTCAGTTATAGCAATCAGCCCCAGCATTTT.

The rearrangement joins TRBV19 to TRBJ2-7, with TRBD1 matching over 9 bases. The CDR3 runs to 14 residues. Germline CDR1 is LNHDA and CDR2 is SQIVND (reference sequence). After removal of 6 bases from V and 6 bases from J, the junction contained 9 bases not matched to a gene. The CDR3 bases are TGTGCCAGTAGGCGGACAGGGGAGGGTAGCGAGCAGTACTTC. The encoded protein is CASRRTGEGSEQYF.

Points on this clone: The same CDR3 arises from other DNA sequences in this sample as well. The CDR3 is CASSVRGDSEKLFF. The CDR3 region has the DNA TGTGCCAGCAGTGTTCGGGGTGATAGTGAAAAACTGTTTTTT. V usage is TRBV2 and J usage is TRBJ1-4; D is ambiguous. The V gene's germline CDR1 is SNHLY and CDR2 FYNNEI. The germline V and J ends were trimmed by 4 bases and 7 bases, with 13 bases remaining between them. The CDR3 is 14 residues long.

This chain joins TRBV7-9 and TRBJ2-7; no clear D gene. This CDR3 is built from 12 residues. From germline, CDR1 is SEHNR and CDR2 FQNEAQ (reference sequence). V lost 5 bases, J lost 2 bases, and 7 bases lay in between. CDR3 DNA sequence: TGTGCCAGCAGCCCCACAGCCTACGAGCAGTACTTC. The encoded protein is CASSPTAYEQYF.

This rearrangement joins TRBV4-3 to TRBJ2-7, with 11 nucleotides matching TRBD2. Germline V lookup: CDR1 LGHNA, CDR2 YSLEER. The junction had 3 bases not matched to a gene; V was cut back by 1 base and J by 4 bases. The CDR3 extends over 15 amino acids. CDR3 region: CASSQGTSGLYEQYF. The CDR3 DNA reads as TGCGCCAGCAGCCAAGGGACTAGCGGGTTGTACGAGCAGTACTTC.

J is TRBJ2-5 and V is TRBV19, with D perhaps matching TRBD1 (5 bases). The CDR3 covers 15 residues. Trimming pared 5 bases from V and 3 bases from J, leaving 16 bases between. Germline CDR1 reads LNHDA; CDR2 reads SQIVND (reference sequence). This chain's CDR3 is CASSVGARSEETQYF. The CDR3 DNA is TGTGCCAGTAGTGTTGGGGCTAGGTCCGAAGAGACCCAGTACTTC. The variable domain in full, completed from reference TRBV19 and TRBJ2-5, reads DGGITQSPKYLFRKEGQNVTLSCEQNLNHDAMYWYRQDPGQGLRLIYYSQIVNDFQKGDIAEGYSVSREKKESFPLTVTSAQKNPTAFYLCASSVGARSEETQYFGPGTRLLVL.

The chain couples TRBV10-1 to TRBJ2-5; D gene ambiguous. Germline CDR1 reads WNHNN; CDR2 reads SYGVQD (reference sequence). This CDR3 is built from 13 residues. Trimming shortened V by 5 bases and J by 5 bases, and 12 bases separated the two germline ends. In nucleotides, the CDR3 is TGCGCCAGCAGTACAGAACAGTCGGAGACCCAGTACTTC. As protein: CASSTEQSETQYF.

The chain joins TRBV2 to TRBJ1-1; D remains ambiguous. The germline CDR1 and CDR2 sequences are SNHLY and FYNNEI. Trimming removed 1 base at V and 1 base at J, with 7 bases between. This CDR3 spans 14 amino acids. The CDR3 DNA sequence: TGTGCCAGCAGTGAAGACATCTGGAACACTGAAGCTTTCTTT. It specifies CASSEDIWNTEAFF.

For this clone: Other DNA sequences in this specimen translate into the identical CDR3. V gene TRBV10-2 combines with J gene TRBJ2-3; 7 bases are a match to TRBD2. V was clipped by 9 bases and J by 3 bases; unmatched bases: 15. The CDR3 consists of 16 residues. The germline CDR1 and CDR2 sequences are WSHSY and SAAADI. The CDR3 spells CASKGGQLYGTDTQYF. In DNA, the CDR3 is TGCGCCAGTAAGGGAGGGCAACTTTATGGAACAGATACGCAGTATTTT.

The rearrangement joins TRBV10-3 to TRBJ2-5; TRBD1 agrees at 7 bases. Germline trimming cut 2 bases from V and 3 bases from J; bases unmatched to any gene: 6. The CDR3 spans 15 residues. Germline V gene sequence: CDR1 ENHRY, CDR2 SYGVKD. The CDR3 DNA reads TGTGCCATCAGTGAGCCTGGGACAGCCGAAGAGACCCAGTACTTC. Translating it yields CAISEPGTAEETQYF.

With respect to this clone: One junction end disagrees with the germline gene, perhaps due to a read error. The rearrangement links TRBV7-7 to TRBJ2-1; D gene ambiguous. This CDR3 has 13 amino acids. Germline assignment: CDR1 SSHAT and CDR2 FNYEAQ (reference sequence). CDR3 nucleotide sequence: TGTGCTAGCAGCTTAGGGCTAGATAGTGAGCAGTTCTTC. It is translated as CASSLGLDSEQFF. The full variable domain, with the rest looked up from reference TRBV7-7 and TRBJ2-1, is GAGVSQSPRYKVTKRGQDVTLRCDPISSHATLYWYQQALGQGPEFLTYFNYEAQPDKSGLPSDRFSAERPEGSISTLTIQRTEQRDSAMYRCASSLGLDSEQFFGPGTRLTVL.

DNA of the CDR3: TGTGCCAGCAGCTTAGCTGTAGGACTAGCGGGGGCAACAGATACGCAGTATTTT. Its protein product is CASSLAVGLAGATDTQYF. The chain is built from TRBV7-2 and TRBJ2-3; 13 nucleotides align to TRBD2. V trimming: 0 bases; J trimming: 3 bases; junction bases outside the gene matches: 6. Germline V lookup: CDR1 SGHTA, CDR2 FQGNSA. The CDR3 loop spans 18 amino acids.